These 30 T cell receptor beta chains came from one sample sequenced in a study of blood T cell repertoires in COVID-19. TCRdb's copy holds only in-frame clones and misses some; the assay was immunoSEQ multiplex PCR. The profile shows 120,000 or so clones, about 84% of them singletons. The sample comprised peripheral blood. These TCRs come from a man in his sixties with acute or convalescent COVID-19.

V gene TRBV7-3 combines with J gene TRBJ2-1; D gene unclear. Germline V gives CDR1 SGHTA, CDR2 FQGTGA. The V end was cut by 4 bases, the J end by 6 bases, with 10 bases between. The CDR3 runs to 13 residues. CDR3 amino acids: CASSSLTGNEQFF. CDR3 DNA: TGTGCCAGCAGCTCCCTCACTGGCAATGAGCAGTTCTTC.

The J gene is TRBJ2-1, the V gene TRBV6-5, with TRBD2 matching 11 bases. V was pared by 4 bases and J by 4 bases, with 6 bases of the junction left unmatched. The CDR3 spans 16 residues. The germline V gene encodes CDR1 MNHEY and CDR2 SVGAGI. DNA for the CDR3: TGTGCCAGCAGTTTCCTGACTAGCGGGATTTACAATGAGCAGTTCTTC. Translating gives CASSFLTSGIYNEQFF.

The chain is built from TRBV7-9 and TRBJ2-2, with 10 bases matching TRBD2. This CDR3 is 16 amino acids long. Germline V lookup: CDR1 SEHNR, CDR2 FQNEAQ (reference sequence). Trimming cost V 3 bases and J 3 bases; bases outside gene matches: 4. Written as DNA, the CDR3 is TGTGCCAGCAGCTTGGGGCTAGCGGGAGACACCGGGGAGCTGTTTTTT. Translating it yields CASSLGLAGDTGELFF. Filled out from reference TRBV7-9 and TRBJ2-2, the complete variable domain reads DTGVSQNPRHKITKRGQNVTFRCDPISEHNRLYWYRQTLGQGPEFLTYFQNEAQLEKSRLLSDRFSAERPKGSFSTLEIQRTEQGDSAMYLCASSLGLAGDTGELFFGEGSRLTVL.

The chain uses TRBV2 and TRBJ2-3; D is undetermined. CDR1 is SNHLY, CDR2 FYNNEI, per germline. The germline V and J ends were trimmed by 0 bases and 2 bases, with 9 bases remaining between them. The CDR3 totals 15 residues. The CDR3 loop is CASSEAFSHTDTQYF. In DNA form, the CDR3 reads TGTGCCAGCAGTGAAGCTTTCAGTCACACAGATACGCAGTATTTT. Based on the CDR3 plus reference TRBV2 and TRBJ2-3, the full variable domain is EPEVTQTPSHQVTQMGQEVILRCVPISNHLYFYWYRQILGQKVEFLVSFYNNEISEKSEIFDDQFSVERPDGSNFTLKIRSTKLEDSAMYFCASSEAFSHTDTQYFGPGTRLTVL.

The chain recombines TRBV3-1 (or the pseudogene TRBV3-2) with TRBJ1-5, with 7 nucleotides matching TRBD1. Trimming removed 0 bases from V and 5 bases from J; junction bases left unmatched: 1. Germline CDR1 and CDR2: LGHDT and YNNKEL (reference sequence). This CDR3 comprises 14 residues. CDR3 in DNA: TGTGCCAGCAGCCAAGACAGGGGGTATCAGCCCCAGCATTTT. It translates to CASSQDRGYQPQHF.

This chain joins TRBV29-1 and TRBJ1-3, with D possibly matching TRBD1 (6 bases). CDR1 SQVTM and CDR2 ANQGSEA come from the germline V gene. With 6 bases removed from V and 3 bases from J, the gap between germline ends came to 18 bases. The CDR3 runs to 15 residues. The CDR3 sequence is CSVAGTKRGGNTIYF. The DNA of the CDR3 is TGCAGCGTGGCCGGGACAAAGCGCGGTGGAAACACCATATATTTT. Full variable domain (outside the CDR3, taken from reference TRBV29-1 and TRBJ1-3): SAVISQKPSRDICQRGTSLTIQCQVDSQVTMMFWYRQQPGQSLTLIATANQGSEATYESGFVIDKFPISRPNLTFSTLTVSNMSPEDSSIYLCSVAGTKRGGNTIYFGEGSWLTVV.

The rearrangement uses TRBV4-1 and TRBJ2-7; 14 bases agree with TRBD2. After removal of 1 base from V and 2 bases from J, the junction contained 13 bases not matched to a gene. Germline CDR1 is MGHRA and CDR2 is YSYEKL. This CDR3 region has 20 residues. The CDR3 DNA sequence: TGCGCCAGCAGCCAAGTTCCCTCCGGGACTAGCGGGAGAGGTGCCTACGAGCAGTACTTC. Its translation is CASSQVPSGTSGRGAYEQYF.

This clone was seen more than once but under ten times. V usage is TRBV7-9 and J usage is TRBJ2-5, with D possibly being TRBD1 (5 bases). This CDR3 has 14 amino acids. The germline V gene has CDR1 SEHNR and CDR2 FQNEAQ (reference sequence). V shed 3 bases and J shed 5 bases, with 13 bases lying between them. CDR3 protein: CASSLARGKETQYF. The CDR3 region has the DNA TGTGCCAGCAGCTTGGCTAGGGGCAAGGAGACCCAGTACTTC.

The CDR3 nucleotides are TGTGCCAGCAGCTTAGTACAGCCGTACGAGCAGTACTTC. This sequence encodes CASSLVQPYEQYF. The V and J genes are TRBV7-2 and TRBJ2-7; the D is unclear. This CDR3 is 13 amino acids long. V gave up 1 base and J gave up 4 bases, with 8 bases separating them. In germline, CDR1 is SGHTA, CDR2 FQGNSA.

The genes are TRBV10-3 and TRBJ2-3; 8 bases align to TRBD2. After removal of 10 bases from V and 2 bases from J, the junction contained 5 bases not matched to a gene. Looked up from germline, CDR1 is ENHRY and CDR2 is SYGVKD. The CDR3 has 13 amino acids. CDR3 in amino acids: CATGLAITDTQYF. In DNA form, the CDR3 reads TGTGCCACCGGACTAGCAATCACAGATACGCAGTATTTT.

This clone was recorded once. The chain joins TRBV29-1 to TRBJ1-2, with 10 bases lining up with TRBD1. The CDR3 has 14 amino acids. Germline CDR1 and CDR2: SQVTM and ANQGSEA. CDR3 in amino acids: CRTHRQGAHHGYTF. For the CDR3, the DNA is TGCAGAACTCACCGACAGGGGGCTCATCATGGCTACACCTTC.

CDR3 in DNA: TGTGCCAGCAGTTTGGAGACCTATGGCTACACCTTC. Translated: CASSLETYGYTF. The chain combines TRBV28 with TRBJ1-2; D gene uncertain. Trimming shortened V by 3 bases and J by 4 bases, and 6 bases separated the two germline ends. The germline V gene has CDR1 MDHEN and CDR2 SYDVKM. The CDR3 has 12 residues.

The J gene is TRBJ2-7, the V gene TRBV18, with TRBD1 identical over 9 bases. Germline trimming cut 4 bases from V and 5 bases from J; bases unmatched to any gene: 18. The V gene's germline CDR1 is KGHSH and CDR2 LQKENI. The CDR3 is made up of 18 amino acids. The CDR3 protein is CASSLLAPLGTGRDEQYF. The CDR3 nucleotides are TGTGCCAGCTCACTACTGGCCCCCCTCGGGACAGGGAGAGACGAGCAGTACTTC.

The V and J genes are TRBV20-1 and TRBJ1-2, with a possible D match to TRBD1 (6 bases). Looked up from germline, CDR1 is DFQATT and CDR2 is SNEGSKA (reference sequence). V was pared by 3 bases and J by 7 bases, with 15 bases between. The CDR3 is made up of 13 amino acids. CDR3 DNA sequence: TGCAGTGCTAGTGATCCGGGACACAGTGGCTACACCTTC. Protein sequence: CSASDPGHSGYTF.

The rearrangement joins TRBV7-2 to TRBJ2-5; the match to TRBD1 covers 8 bases. After removal of 6 bases from V and 2 bases from J, the junction contained 5 bases not matched to a gene. CDR3 length: 14 amino acids. The V gene's germline CDR1 is SGHTA and CDR2 FQGNSA. CDR3 protein: CASRENRGQETQYF. CDR3 DNA: TGTGCCAGCAGGGAAAACAGGGGGCAAGAGACCCAGTACTTC.

V and J are TRBV3-1 (or the pseudogene TRBV3-2) and TRBJ2-6; 10 nucleotides match TRBD1. Germline V CDR1 and CDR2: LGHDT, YNNKEL (reference sequence). The CDR3 extends over 18 amino acids. The V segment lost 1 base and the J segment 2 bases; nucleotides outside the gene matches: 5. The CDR3 protein is CASSQATGGATGANVLTF. CDR3 in DNA: TGTGCCAGCAGCCAAGCGACAGGGGGCGCTACTGGGGCCAACGTCCTGACTTTC.

This clone was recorded once. The chain employs TRBV18 and TRBJ2-3; 7 nucleotides match TRBD1. Germline CDR1 is KGHSH and CDR2 is LQKENI. The CDR3 spans 15 residues. J was trimmed by 2 bases and V by 5 bases; bases with no gene match: 7. CDR3 DNA: TGTGCCAGCTCAGACCGGACAGGCTTCACAGATACGCAGTATTTT. The encoded protein is CASSDRTGFTDTQYF.

The V and J genes are TRBV12-3 or TRBV12-4 and TRBJ2-1; no firm D call. With 5 bases removed from V and 6 bases from J, the gap between germline ends came to 8 bases. The CDR3 extends over 12 amino acids. CDR3 amino acids: CASSLSSNEQFF. The CDR3 nucleotides are TGTGCCAGCAGTCTTAGTAGCAATGAGCAGTTCTTC.

The rearrangement joins TRBV10-2 to TRBJ2-7; 7 positions agree with TRBD2. CDR1 and CDR2 (germline): WSHSY, SAAADI. This CDR3 is 15 amino acids long. The V segment lost 3 bases and the J segment 0 bases; nucleotides outside the gene matches: 5. CDR3 protein: CASSERTRGSYEQYF. The CDR3 DNA follows: TGCGCCAGCAGTGAAAGGACTAGGGGCTCCTACGAGCAGTACTTC.

The chain is built from TRBV12-3 or TRBV12-4 and TRBJ2-2; TRBD1 might be the D (5 bases). The CDR3 covers 13 residues. V lost 4 bases and J 7 bases, leaving 10 bases between the germline ends. CDR3 coding DNA: TGTGCCAGCAGTTCCCAAGGGGACGGGGAGCTGTTTTTT. It codes for CASSSQGDGELFF.

The J gene is TRBJ2-1, the V gene TRBV11-2, with a weak D call TRBD2 (6 bases). This CDR3 region has 15 residues. Germline-derived CDR1 and CDR2 are SGHAT and FQNNGV. V was shortened by 2 bases and J by 4 bases, with 12 bases between the two germline ends. The CDR3 loop reads CASSLSEGRYNEQFF. The CDR3 DNA reads as TGTGCCAGCAGCTTATCGGAGGGCCGGTACAATGAGCAGTTCTTC. The full variable domain, in which reference TRBV11-2 and TRBJ2-1 provide the parts outside the CDR3, is EAGVAQSPRYKIIEKRQSVAFWCNPISGHATLYWYQQILGQGPKLLIQFQNNGVVDDSQLPKDRFSAERLKGVDSTLKIQPAKLEDSAVYLCASSLSEGRYNEQFFGPGTRLTVL.

This chain connects TRBV6-2 or TRBV6-3 to TRBJ2-3, with TRBD1 matching 9 bases. Trimming took 6 bases from V and 4 from J; bases not matched to a gene: 8. The CDR3 contains 15 residues. Germline lookup yields CDR1 MNHEY and CDR2 SVGEGT. The CDR3 nucleotides are TGTGCCAGCAGCCGCGGGGACAGGGAAGCAGATACGCAGTATTTT. Its translation: CASSRGDREADTQYF.

This clone was recorded a few times. The rearrangement joins TRBV30 to TRBJ2-7, with D perhaps matching TRBD1 (6 bases). This CDR3 comprises 11 residues. V lost 0 bases, J lost 6 bases, and 6 bases lay in between. Germline CDR1 GTSNPN, CDR2 SVGIG (reference sequence). The CDR3 nucleotides are TGTGCCTGGAGTGTAGGGGGCGAGCAGTACTTC. Protein product: CAWSVGGEQYF.

This clone was detected once. The chain links TRBV28 to TRBJ2-1; TRBD2 matches at 9 bases. The CDR3 length is 14 residues. V trimming: 7 bases; J trimming: 10 bases; junction bases outside the gene matches: 11. Per germline, CDR1 MDHEN and CDR2 SYDVKM. This CDR3 is CASNIAGVGKEQFF. The DNA of the CDR3 is TGTGCCAGCAACATAGCGGGAGTTGGGAAGGAGCAGTTCTTC.

V and J are TRBV13 and TRBJ2-7; tentative D call: TRBD1 (7 bases). Germline assignment: CDR1 PRHDT and CDR2 FYEKMQ (reference sequence). CDR3 length: 14 residues. V gave up 5 bases and J gave up 3 bases, with 14 bases separating them. CDR3 protein: CASSEHRGGYEQYF. CDR3 nucleotides: TGTGCCAGCAGCGAACACAGGGGAGGCTACGAGCAGTACTTC. The complete variable domain, with remaining parts taken from reference TRBV13 and TRBJ2-7, reads AAGVIQSPRHLIKEKRETATLKCYPIPRHDTVYWYQQGPGQDPQFLISFYEKMQSDKGSIPDRFSAQQFSDYHSELNMSSLELGDSALYFCASSEHRGGYEQYFGPGTRLTVT.

This clone was seen once. The chain recombines TRBV19 with TRBJ2-1; a possible D gene is TRBD1 (5 bases). The CDR3 runs 14 residues. Per germline, CDR1 LNHDA and CDR2 SQIVND (reference sequence). V was trimmed by 3 bases and J by 4 bases, leaving 10 bases between them. The CDR3 DNA reads as TGTGCCAGTAGTATGGGGCACAGATACAATGAGCAGTTCTTC. Encoded protein: CASSMGHRYNEQFF.

V gene TRBV4-1 combines with J gene TRBJ2-1; 7 bases match TRBD1. Germline trimming cut 2 bases from V and 14 bases from J; bases unmatched to any gene: 3. The CDR3 sequence is 11 residues long. Per germline, CDR1 MGHRA and CDR2 YSYEKL. CDR3 in amino acids: CASSQTGAKFF. The CDR3 DNA reads as TGCGCCAGCAGCCAAACAGGGGCGAAGTTCTTC.

V and J are TRBV5-6 and TRBJ2-2; the match to TRBD2 covers 8 bases. V lost 3 bases, J lost 0 bases, and 10 bases stayed unmatched. Germline loops: CDR1 SGHDT, CDR2 YYEEEE. The CDR3 has 18 residues. The DNA of the CDR3 is TGTGCCAGCAGCTCGTGGGTGGCGGGGGGCTCGAACACCGGGGAGCTGTTTTTT. The encoded protein is CASSSWVAGGSNTGELFF.

The chain carries TRBV7-2 and TRBJ1-5; 8 bases match TRBD1. Germline loops: CDR1 SGHTA, CDR2 FQGNSA. Trimming cost V 1 base and J 7 bases; bases outside gene matches: 3. The CDR3 has 14 residues. The CDR3 spells CASSLDRGGQPQHF. The CDR3 DNA sequence: TGTGCCAGCAGCTTAGACAGGGGGGGCCAGCCCCAGCATTTT.

J is TRBJ1-1 and V is TRBV7-9; TRBD1 is a possible D gene (5 bases). V shed 8 bases and J shed 6 bases, with 16 bases lying between them. This CDR3 is 13 amino acids long. Germline V gives CDR1 SEHNR, CDR2 FQNEAQ (reference sequence). Here the CDR3 reads CASRPPFRAEAFF. The CDR3 nucleotides read TGTGCCAGCCGGCCCCCCTTCAGGGCTGAAGCTTTCTTT.